Listed below are T cell receptor beta chains from one sample, sequenced in a study of T cell changes during pregnancy in multiple sclerosis. Data came from immunoSEQ multiplex PCR; TCRdb stores just in-frame clones and leaves some out. In the table there are about 33,000 clones, over 80% of which are singletons. Sequencing used PBMCs (not recorded whether the cells were cultured). The receptors were sampled from a female donor with multiple sclerosis, enrolled in a pregnancy study. Both conserved end residues are part of each CDR3. A D gene is named only where the DNA matches it firmly. Rows give clone size only sometimes, using once, few, many, or a class for an expanded clone.

.	TRBV2	TRBJ2-5	.	CASSSPMDRPFRETQYF	TGTGCCAGCAGCTCACCCATGGACCGTCCTTTCAGGGAGACCCAGTACTTC
.	TRBV9	TRBJ1-1	.	CASSVGPQLRTEAFF	TGTGCCAGCAGCGTAGGCCCTCAATTGAGGACTGAAGCTTTCTTT
.	TRBV18	TRBJ2-7	.	CASSQKQGYEQYF	TGTGCCAGCTCACAAAAACAGGGCTACGAGCAGTACTTC
TRBD1	TRBV2	TRBJ2-6	.	CASSTGGTGANVLTF	TGTGCCAGCAGCACAGGGGGCACTGGGGCCAACGTCCTGACTTTC
.	TRBV11-3	TRBJ1-3	.	CASSLGVPGNTIYF	TGTGCCAGCAGCTTAGGAGTCCCCGGAAACACCATATATTTT
.	TRBV29-1	TRBJ1-2	.	CSRKGRPYGYTF	TGCAGCAGAAAGGGGAGACCCTATGGCTACACCTTC
TRBD1	TRBV6-1	TRBJ1-2	.	CASGRTGGDGYTF	TGTGCCAGCGGCCGGACAGGGGGAGATGGCTACACCTTC
TRBD2	TRBV6-5	TRBJ2-2	.	CASSPAGSTGELFF	TGTGCCAGCAGTCCAGCGGGGAGCACCGGGGAGCTGTTTTTT
.	TRBV19	TRBJ1-1	.	CASSISGVQNTEAFF	TGTGCCAGTAGTATCAGCGGGGTCCAAAACACTGAAGCTTTCTTT
.	TRBV9	TRBJ2-3	.	CASSVEVGPDTQYF	TGTGCCAGCAGCGTAGAAGTAGGCCCCGATACGCAGTATTTT
TRBD2	TRBV5-5	TRBJ2-7	.	CASSRHAGTSAYEQYF	TGTGCCAGCAGCCGCCACGCCGGGACTAGCGCCTACGAGCAGTACTTC
.	TRBV5-5	TRBJ2-1	.	CASSWDGSSYNEQFF	TGTGCCAGCAGCTGGGACGGTAGCTCCTACAATGAGCAGTTCTTC
.	TRBV7-9	TRBJ2-7	.	CASSRGPEAGEQYF	TGTGCCAGCAGCCGCGGACCCGAAGCCGGAGAGCAGTACTTC
.	TRBV6-6	TRBJ2-1	.	CASSYSRGPSFNEQFF	TGTGCCAGCAGTTACTCGAGAGGCCCGTCGTTCAATGAGCAGTTCTTC
TRBD2	TRBV27	TRBJ2-1	.	CASSPGLDPTNEQFF	TGTGCCAGCAGCCCGGGACTAGACCCCACCAATGAGCAGTTCTTC
.	TRBV27	TRBJ2-5	.	CASSFGLRETQYF	TGTGCCAGCAGTTTCGGCTTAAGAGAGACCCAGTACTTC
.	TRBV19	TRBJ2-1	.	CASSMVLGQQFF	TGTGCCAGTAGTATGGTTCTTGGACAGCAGTTCTTC
TRBD1	TRBV10-3	TRBJ2-2	few	CATQEEGQGIGELFF	TGTGCCACCCAGGAAGAGGGACAGGGTATAGGGGAGCTGTTTTTT
.	TRBV7-2	TRBJ2-7	.	CASSPAYGRRDEQYF	TGTGCCAGCAGCCCTGCTTACGGGCGAAGGGACGAGCAGTACTTC
.	TRBV30	TRBJ2-7	once	CAWSAPYREASYEQYF	TGTGCCTGGAGCGCACCATACAGGGAGGCCTCCTACGAGCAGTACTTC
TRBD1	TRBV13	TRBJ1-3	.	CASSPERQGRNTIYF	TGTGCCAGCAGCCCCGAACGACAGGGCAGAAACACCATATATTTT
TRBD2	TRBV28	TRBJ2-1	few	CASRGRMGLADYNEQFF	TGTGCCAGCAGGGGAAGAATGGGACTAGCGGACTACAATGAGCAGTTCTTC
.	TRBV5-1	TRBJ1-1	.	CASSWTGDGAEAFF	TGCGCCAGCAGCTGGACGGGGGATGGGGCTGAAGCTTTCTTT
.	TRBV19	TRBJ2-1	.	CASSMRPGTAYNEQFF	TGTGCCAGTAGTATGAGGCCGGGTACAGCCTACAATGAGCAGTTCTTC
TRBD1	TRBV6-6	TRBJ1-4	.	CASRDRGGPIYEKLFF	TGTGCCAGCAGGGACAGGGGGGGCCCCATCTATGAAAAACTGTTTTTT
.	TRBV6-5	TRBJ1-2	.	CASSYSPGESGYTF	TGTGCCAGCAGTTACTCACCGGGAGAGAGCGGCTACACCTTC
.	TRBV10-1	TRBJ2-6	.	CASSVGGTGANVLTF	TGCGCCAGCTCCGTCGGTGGGACTGGGGCCAACGTCCTGACTTTC
TRBD1	TRBV4-2	TRBJ2-2	.	CASSPRDREISGELFF	TGTGCCAGCAGCCCCCGGGACAGGGAAATTTCCGGGGAGCTGTTTTTT
.	TRBV27	TRBJ1-5	.	CASSPSQGESNQPQHF	TGTGCCAGCAGTCCATCCCAGGGTGAAAGCAATCAGCCCCAGCATTTT
TRBD2	TRBV13	TRBJ2-3	.	CASSCEGLAGGCTDTQYF	TGTGCCAGCAGCTGCGAGGGACTAGCGGGAGGGTGCACAGATACGCAGTATTTT
.	TRBV18	TRBJ2-5	.	CASSPLYTAQETQYF	TGTGCCAGCTCACCACTATACACAGCACAAGAGACCCAGTACTTC
TRBD1	TRBV11-2	TRBJ1-1	.	CASRRQGNTEAFF	TGTGCCAGCAGGCGACAGGGGAACACTGAAGCTTTCTTT
.	TRBV6-1	TRBJ2-7	.	CASSERTTGSYEQYF	TGTGCCAGCAGTGAAAGAACGACAGGTTCCTACGAGCAGTACTTC
TRBD1	TRBV29-1	TRBJ1-2	.	CSVEGAWTGYGYTF	TGCAGCGTTGAAGGTGCATGGACAGGGTATGGCTACACCTTC
TRBD1	TRBV2	TRBJ1-1	.	CASLDRGEGTEAFF	TGTGCCAGCCTTGACAGGGGAGAGGGTACTGAAGCTTTCTTT
.	TRBV5-1	TRBJ2-6	once	CASSKYSGANVLTF	TGCGCCAGCAGTAAGTACTCTGGGGCCAACGTCCTGACTTTC
TRBD1	TRBV6-1	TRBJ1-2	.	CASSEITGDYGYTF	TGTGCCAGCAGTGAAATAACAGGGGACTATGGCTACACCTTC
.	TRBV5-1	TRBJ2-7	.	CASSFGGGSYEQYF	TGCGCCAGCAGCTTTGGGGGAGGCTCCTACGAGCAGTACTTC
.	TRBV20-1	TRBJ1-2	once	CSASSSGYTF	TGCAGTGCTTCATCCAGCGGCTACACCTTC
TRBD1	TRBV5-1	TRBJ2-4	.	CASSHRTGAATSLAKNIQYF	TGCGCCAGCAGCCACCGGACAGGGGCAGCCACCTCATTAGCCAAAAACATTCAGTACTTC
TRBD1	TRBV6-1	TRBJ2-6	.	CASSEGQGAGANVLTF	TGTGCCAGCAGTGAAGGGCAGGGGGCTGGGGCCAACGTCCTGACTTTC
.	TRBV4-1	TRBJ2-7	.	CASSLRDGSYEQYF	TGCGCCAGCAGCCTCCGGGACGGCTCCTACGAGCAGTACTTC
.	TRBV7-9	TRBJ2-3	.	CASSFGTGGPTDTQYF	TGTGCCAGCAGCTTCGGGACGGGCGGGCCTACAGATACGCAGTATTTT
.	TRBV7-3	TRBJ1-1	.	CASSLGQAGMAEAFF	TGTGCCAGCAGCTTGGGACAAGCCGGGATGGCTGAAGCTTTCTTT
.	TRBV30	TRBJ1-4	.	CAWSVNGGGEKLFF	TGTGCCTGGAGTGTAAATGGGGGTGGGGAAAAACTGTTTTTT
TRBD2	TRBV18	TRBJ2-7	.	CASSTTSGRAGYEQYF	TGTGCCAGCTCGACAACTAGCGGGAGGGCCGGGTACGAGCAGTACTTC
.	TRBV6-5	TRBJ2-1	.	CASSYDSGTGEQFF	TGTGCCAGCAGTTACGACTCTGGGACGGGTGAGCAGTTCTTC
.	TRBV18	TRBJ2-3	once	CASSPTRDTDTQYF	TGTGCCAGCTCACCAACTAGAGACACAGATACGCAGTATTTT
TRBD2	TRBV7-9	TRBJ2-1	.	CASSLPGTINSEQFF	TGTGCCAGCAGCCTTCCCGGGACTATAAATAGTGAGCAGTTCTTC
.	TRBV7-2	TRBJ2-7	.	CASSLVGATYEQYF	TGTGCCAGCAGCTTAGTAGGGGCCACCTACGAGCAGTACTTC